A single sample is the source of the 22 T cell receptor beta chains below, sequenced in a study of T cells in localized non-small cell lung cancer. Profiled with immunoSEQ multiplex PCR; TCRdb holds only in-frame clones, not every one. The data hold 50,000 to 75,000 clones, with just over 90% observed a single time. Here the sequenced sample was peripheral blood, taken before any cancer treatment. All receptors derive from a man between 40 and 70 years old with stage I lung adenocarcinoma.

The rearrangement links TRBV7-9 to TRBJ2-2; D is unresolved. CDR1 and CDR2 from the germline V gene are SEHNR and FQNEAQ (reference sequence). The CDR3 covers 12 residues. The germline V and J ends were trimmed by 2 bases and 7 bases, with 5 bases remaining between them. The chain's CDR3 is CASSLYIGELFF. CDR3 bases: TGTGCCAGCAGCTTATATATCGGGGAGCTGTTTTTT.

This chain links TRBV19 with TRBJ2-2; unclear D gene. Germline CDR1 is LNHDA and CDR2 is SQIVND (reference sequence). CDR3 length equals 15 residues. V lost 3 bases, J lost 5 bases, and 13 bases lay in between. The CDR3 reads CASSIRLDGTGELFF. For the CDR3, the DNA is TGTGCCAGTAGTATCCGCTTGGATGGGACCGGGGAGCTGTTTTTT.

This clone was seen a few times. The rearrangement joins TRBV19 to TRBJ1-4, with D maybe TRBD1 (5 bases). The CDR3 is 15 residues long. The germline CDR1 and CDR2 sequences are LNHDA and SQIVND (reference sequence). V lost 3 bases to trimming and J lost 0 bases, with 8 bases between them. CDR3 sequence reads: CASSIGDATNEKLFF. Here the CDR3 DNA reads TGTGCCAGTAGTATCGGGGACGCAACTAATGAAAAACTGTTTTTT.

The CDR3 DNA reads TGTGCCAGTAAGGATAGGGGGCTGGAGACCCAGTACTTC. Protein sequence: CASKDRGLETQYF. V gene TRBV19 combines with J gene TRBJ2-5, with 7 bases identical to TRBD1. The CDR3 is made up of 13 amino acids. With V trimmed by 7 bases and J by 5 bases, 7 bases remained unmatched. Per the germline V gene, CDR1 is LNHDA and CDR2 is SQIVND (reference sequence).

This clone came up a few times. The chain links TRBV10-3 to TRBJ2-7, with 11 bases fitting TRBD2. Germline V gene sequence: CDR1 ENHRY, CDR2 SYGVKD. This CDR3 spans 15 amino acids. Losses at the gene ends were 8 bases for V and 2 bases for J; bases not matched to a gene: 8. In DNA form, the CDR3 reads TGTGCCATCGGTTCCGGGACTAGCGGAACCTACGAGCAGTACTTC. This encodes CAIGSGTSGTYEQYF.

The table lists this clone with a few counts. The rearrangement joins TRBV6-5 to TRBJ1-1; D unclear. Germline V lookup: CDR1 MNHEY, CDR2 SVGAGI. This CDR3 has 15 residues. V gave up 7 bases and J gave up 4 bases, with 19 bases separating them. The CDR3 coding sequence is TGTGCCAGCACCGACGCATGGGGTTGGGGCACTGAAGCTTTCTTT. It specifies CASTDAWGWGTEAFF.

CDR3 sequence: CASSQGAARGTDTQYF. The CDR3 DNA follows: TGCGCCAGCAGCCAAGGAGCAGCCAGGGGCACAGATACGCAGTATTTT. The V call is TRBV4-1, the J call TRBJ2-3; a weak D match, TRBD1 (5 bases). Trimming pared 1 base from V and 1 base from J, leaving 12 bases between. CDR3 length: 16 amino acids. Germline V gene lookup returns CDR1 MGHRA and CDR2 YSYEKL.

Written as DNA, the CDR3 is TGTGCCAGCAGCCTTCCTCCGGGACAGGGCTACGAGCAGTACTTC. Translated, it gives CASSLPPGQGYEQYF. V and J are TRBV6-6 and TRBJ2-7; 9 bases line up with TRBD1. Germline V CDR1 and CDR2: MNHNY, SVGAGI (reference sequence). With V trimmed by 6 bases and J by 3 bases, 9 bases remained unmatched. The CDR3 has 15 amino acids.

The V gene is TRBV2, the J gene TRBJ2-3; 12 bases map to TRBD2. The germline CDR1 and CDR2 sequences are SNHLY and FYNNEI. The CDR3 consists of 15 residues. V dropped 7 bases and J dropped 2; count of bases not matched to a gene: 4. The CDR3 DNA reads as TGTGCCAGCAAACTAGCGGGAGGCATCACAGATACGCAGTATTTT. This translates into CASKLAGGITDTQYF.

The chain uses TRBV7-2 and TRBJ2-2; possible D gene TRBD1, 5 bases. The CDR3 spans 16 residues. CDR1 and CDR2 (germline): SGHTA, FQGNSA. The V end lost 1 base, the J end lost 1 base, and 10 bases lay between the germline ends. The CDR3: CASSLVGAGNTGELFF. The CDR3 DNA reads as TGTGCCAGCAGCTTAGTAGGGGCAGGGAACACCGGGGAGCTGTTTTTT.

The chain has TRBV20-1 and TRBJ2-3; no firm D call. The CDR3 totals 11 residues. The V end lost 0 bases, the J end lost 5 bases, and 3 bases lay between the germline ends. Per germline, CDR1 DFQATT and CDR2 SNEGSKA (reference sequence). The CDR3 nucleotides read TGCAGTGCTAGAGAGGGAGATACGCAGTATTTT. This gives the protein CSAREGDTQYF.

The J gene is TRBJ2-5, the V gene TRBV9, with D possibly matching TRBD1 (5 bases). Trimming cost V 2 bases and J 4 bases, with 18 bases left between them. The CDR3 covers 16 residues. CDR1 is SGDLS, CDR2 YYNGEE, per germline. The CDR3 DNA is TGTGCCAGCAGCGTGAGCGACAGTAGCCTAGGAGAGACCCAGTACTTC. Its translation is CASSVSDSSLGETQYF.

This clone was detected once. V gene TRBV21-1 combines with J gene TRBJ2-7; no check of the table's D call, TRBD2, against the DNA was made. TRBV21-1 is shown as a pseudogene. This CDR3 has 18 amino acids. In DNA, the CDR3 is TGTGCCAGCAGCAAAGCGTTCTTCTGGCGGGAGGTCTCCTACGAGCAGTACTTC. Translation gives CASSKAFFWREVSYEQYF.

The chain joins TRBV7-2 to TRBJ1-2, with 8 bases aligning to TRBD1. CDR3 size: 16 residues. CDR1 and CDR2 from the germline V gene are SGHTA and FQGNSA. V was clipped by 2 bases and J by 4 bases; unmatched bases: 9. CDR3 sequence (DNA): TGTGCCAGCAGCTTATACTCTGAAGGACAGGGCTATGGCTACACCTTC. This codes for CASSLYSEGQGYGYTF.

The rearrangement links TRBV11-2 to TRBJ1-6, with 10 bases that match TRBD1. The CDR3 has 15 amino acids. Trimming took 3 bases from V and 9 from J; bases not matched to a gene: 5. CDR1 and CDR2 from the germline V gene are SGHAT and FQNNGV. The CDR3 loop is CASSLERQGASPLHF. The CDR3 nucleotides read TGTGCCAGCAGCTTGGAGCGACAGGGGGCTTCACCCCTCCACTTT.

The chain recombines TRBV19 with TRBJ1-4; 7 bases fit TRBD1. V lost 5 bases to trimming and J lost 12 bases; unmatched junction nucleotides: 12. The CDR3 has 14 residues. The germline CDR1 and CDR2 sequences are LNHDA and SQIVND (reference sequence). The CDR3 DNA reads TGTGCCAGTAGTCTCCGGGACAGCCATGAGGAACTGTTTTTT. Translating it yields CASSLRDSHEELFF.

J is TRBJ2-6 and V is TRBV7-2; no clear D. Deletions cut 1 base from V and 1 base from J, with 8 bases between. This CDR3 has 16 amino acids. Germline V gives CDR1 SGHTA, CDR2 FQGNSA. The CDR3 DNA reads TGTGCCAGCAGCTTAGGAGGTGGGTCTGGGGCCAACGTCCTGACTTTC. Protein product: CASSLGGGSGANVLTF.

V is TRBV4-2 and J is TRBJ2-3; TRBD2 matches at 10 bases. Germline V lookup: CDR1 LGHNA, CDR2 YNFKEQ. The CDR3 length is 16 residues. V dropped 0 bases and J dropped 6; count of bases not matched to a gene: 6. CDR3 sequence reads: CASSQDLAGVRDTQYF. The CDR3, as DNA: TGTGCCAGCAGCCAAGACCTAGCGGGAGTTCGGGATACGCAGTATTTT.

The J gene is TRBJ2-5, the V gene TRBV6-6; D is perhaps TRBD1 (6 bases). The germline gives CDR1 MNHNY, CDR2 SVGAGI (reference sequence). The CDR3 is 15 amino acids. The V end lost 5 bases, the J end lost 0 bases, and 13 bases lay between the germline ends. CDR3 bases: TGTGCCAGCAGTCCGTTGGGGGCAAACCAAGAGACCCAGTACTTC. Translation gives CASSPLGANQETQYF.

V is TRBV5-6 and J is TRBJ2-5, with D unresolved. The CDR3 spans 14 residues. V was pared by 2 bases and J by 3 bases, with 11 bases between. Germline loops: CDR1 SGHDT, CDR2 YYEEEE. Written as DNA, the CDR3 is TGTGCCAGCAGCTTCGTAACGGCTGAAGAGACCCAGTACTTC. Amino acids: CASSFVTAEETQYF.

The rearrangement uses TRBV5-4 and TRBJ2-3, with D hard to call. Trimming shortened V by 5 bases and J by 0 bases, and 19 bases separated the two germline ends. The CDR3 loop spans 17 amino acids. Germline CDR1 reads SGHNT; CDR2 reads YYREEE (reference sequence). Here the CDR3 reads CASSPLLGGTSTDTQYF. As DNA, the CDR3 is TGTGCCAGCAGTCCCCTATTGGGCGGAACTAGCACAGATACGCAGTATTTT.

V usage is TRBV10-3 and J usage is TRBJ2-5, with D possibly TRBD2 on 5 matching bases. CDR3 size: 16 residues. In germline, CDR1 is ENHRY, CDR2 SYGVKD. Trimming left V 0 bases short and J 2 bases short, with 13 bases between. The CDR3 region is CAISESGAAAQETQYF. Written as DNA, the CDR3 is TGTGCCATCAGTGAGTCGGGAGCGGCTGCTCAAGAGACCCAGTACTTC.